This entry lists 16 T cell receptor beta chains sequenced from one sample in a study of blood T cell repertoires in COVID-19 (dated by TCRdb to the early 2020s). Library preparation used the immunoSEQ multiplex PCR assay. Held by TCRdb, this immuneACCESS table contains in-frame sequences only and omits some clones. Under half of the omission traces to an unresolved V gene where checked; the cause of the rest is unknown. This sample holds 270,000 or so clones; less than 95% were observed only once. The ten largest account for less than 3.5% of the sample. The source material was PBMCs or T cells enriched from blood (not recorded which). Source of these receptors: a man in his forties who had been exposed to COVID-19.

CDR3: CASSQAEGGTEAFF. CDR3 DNA: TGCGCCAGCAGCCAAGCAGAGGGTGGCACTGAAGCTTTCTTT. V and J are TRBV4-1 and TRBJ1-1; D remains unclear. The CDR3 extends over 14 amino acids. Trimming shortened V by 1 base and J by 4 bases, and 10 bases separated the two germline ends. Germline loops: CDR1 MGHRA, CDR2 YSYEKL.

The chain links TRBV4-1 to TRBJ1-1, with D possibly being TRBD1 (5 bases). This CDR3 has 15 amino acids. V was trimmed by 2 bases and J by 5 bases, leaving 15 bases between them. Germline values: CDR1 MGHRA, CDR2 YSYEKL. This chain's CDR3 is CASSQFSGGGTEAFF. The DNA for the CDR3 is TGCGCCAGCAGCCAATTCAGCGGGGGAGGGACTGAAGCTTTCTTT.

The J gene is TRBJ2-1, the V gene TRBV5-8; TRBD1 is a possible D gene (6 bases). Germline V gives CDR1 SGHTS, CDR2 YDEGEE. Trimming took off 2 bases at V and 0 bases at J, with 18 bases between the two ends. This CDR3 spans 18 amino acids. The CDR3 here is CASSLGLQGSTSYNEQFF. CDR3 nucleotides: TGTGCCAGCAGCTTAGGGCTCCAGGGGTCAACCTCCTACAATGAGCAGTTCTTC.

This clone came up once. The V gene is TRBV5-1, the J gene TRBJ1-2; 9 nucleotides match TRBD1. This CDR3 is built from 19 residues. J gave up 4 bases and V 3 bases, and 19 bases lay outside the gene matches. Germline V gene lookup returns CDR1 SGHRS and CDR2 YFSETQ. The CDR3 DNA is TGCGCCAGCAGCTATTACTCGGGACAGGGATTTGATGCTTTCTATGGCTACACCTTC. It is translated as CASSYYSGQGFDAFYGYTF. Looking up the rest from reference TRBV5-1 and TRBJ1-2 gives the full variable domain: KAGVTQTPRYLIKTRGQQVTLSCSPISGHRSVSWYQQTPGQGLQFLFEYFSETQRNKGNFPGRFSGRQFSNSRSEMNVSTLELGDSALYLCASSYYSGQGFDAFYGYTFGSGTRLTVV.

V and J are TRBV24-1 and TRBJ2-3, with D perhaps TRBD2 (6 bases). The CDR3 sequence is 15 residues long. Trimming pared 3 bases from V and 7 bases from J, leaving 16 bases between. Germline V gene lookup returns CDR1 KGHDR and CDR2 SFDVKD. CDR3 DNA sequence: TGTGCCACCAGTGATAAAGCGGGTATGGCCCATACGCAGTATTTT. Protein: CATSDKAGMAHTQYF.

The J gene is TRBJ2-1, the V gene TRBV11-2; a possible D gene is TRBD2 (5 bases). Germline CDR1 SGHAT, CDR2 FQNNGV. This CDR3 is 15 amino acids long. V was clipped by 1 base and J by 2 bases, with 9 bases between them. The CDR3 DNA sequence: TGTGCCAGCAGCTTAGGAGCAGCGGCCTACAATGAGCAGTTCTTC. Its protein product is CASSLGAAAYNEQFF.

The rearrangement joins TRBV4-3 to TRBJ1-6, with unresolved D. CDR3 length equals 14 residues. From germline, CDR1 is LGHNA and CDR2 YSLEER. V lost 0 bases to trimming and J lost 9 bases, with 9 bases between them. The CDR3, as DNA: TGCGCCAGCAGCCAAGATGGCGCGGTTTCACCCCTCCACTTT. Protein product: CASSQDGAVSPLHF.

CDR3 residues: CASSQTGATNEKLFF. CDR3 sequence (DNA): TGTGCCAGCTCACAGACAGGCGCAACTAATGAAAAACTGTTTTTT. V is TRBV18 and J is TRBJ1-4, with D possibly TRBD1 on 6 matching bases. The CDR3 sequence is 15 residues long. Germline V gene data show CDR1 as KGHSH and CDR2 as LQKENI. Trimming stripped 4 bases from V and 0 bases from J, with 9 bases between.

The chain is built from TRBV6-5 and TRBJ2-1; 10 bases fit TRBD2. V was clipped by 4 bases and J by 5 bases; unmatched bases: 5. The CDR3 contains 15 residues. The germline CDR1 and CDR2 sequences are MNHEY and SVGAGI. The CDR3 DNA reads TGTGCCAGCAGTTTTGGACTAGCGGCAAACAATGAGCAGTTCTTC. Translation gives CASSFGLAANNEQFF.

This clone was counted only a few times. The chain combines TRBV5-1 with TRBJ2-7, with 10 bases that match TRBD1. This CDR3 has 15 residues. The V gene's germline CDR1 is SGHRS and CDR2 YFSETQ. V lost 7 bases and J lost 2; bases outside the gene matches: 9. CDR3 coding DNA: TGCGCCAGCGCCCGGGGACAGGGGAATACCTACGAGCAGTACTTC. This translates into CASARGQGNTYEQYF. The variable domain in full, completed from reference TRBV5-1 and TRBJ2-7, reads KAGVTQTPRYLIKTRGQQVTLSCSPISGHRSVSWYQQTPGQGLQFLFEYFSETQRNKGNFPGRFSGRQFSNSRSEMNVSTLELGDSALYLCASARGQGNTYEQYFGPGTRLTVT.

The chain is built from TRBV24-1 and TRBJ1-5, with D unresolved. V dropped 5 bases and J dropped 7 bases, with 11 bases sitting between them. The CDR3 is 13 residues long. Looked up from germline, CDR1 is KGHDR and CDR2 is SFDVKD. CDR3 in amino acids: CATSARVEQPQHF. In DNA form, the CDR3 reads TGTGCCACCAGTGCCCGGGTGGAGCAGCCCCAGCATTTT.

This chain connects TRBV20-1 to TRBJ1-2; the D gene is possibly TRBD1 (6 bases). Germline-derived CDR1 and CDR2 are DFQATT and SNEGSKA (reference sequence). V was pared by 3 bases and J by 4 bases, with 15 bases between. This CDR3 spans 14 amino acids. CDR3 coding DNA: TGCAGTGCTAGTAACAGGGAATTCCTCTATGGCTACACCTTC. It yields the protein CSASNREFLYGYTF.

CDR3 DNA: TGTGCCAGCAGCTCCTTGCCAGGGGACCTAAACACTGAAGCTTTCTTT. Protein product: CASSSLPGDLNTEAFF. V and J are TRBV28 and TRBJ1-1; D perhaps matches TRBD1 (6 bases). In germline, CDR1 is MDHEN, CDR2 SYDVKM. The CDR3 spans 16 residues. Deletions cut 6 bases from V and 2 bases from J, with 19 bases between.

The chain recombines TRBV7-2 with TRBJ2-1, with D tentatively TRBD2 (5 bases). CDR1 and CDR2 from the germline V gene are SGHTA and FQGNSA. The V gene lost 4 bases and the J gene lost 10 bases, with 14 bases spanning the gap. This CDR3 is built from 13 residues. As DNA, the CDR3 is TGTGCCAGCAGCTCAAACCTGGAGGCCGAGCAGTTCTTC. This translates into CASSSNLEAEQFF.

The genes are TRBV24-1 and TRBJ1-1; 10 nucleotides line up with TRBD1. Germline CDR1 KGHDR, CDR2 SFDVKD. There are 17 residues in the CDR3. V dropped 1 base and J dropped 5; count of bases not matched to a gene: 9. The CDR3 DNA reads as TGTGCCACCAGTGATTTTCGGGGACAGGGGAGAGAGACTGAAGCTTTCTTT. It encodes CATSDFRGQGRETEAFF.

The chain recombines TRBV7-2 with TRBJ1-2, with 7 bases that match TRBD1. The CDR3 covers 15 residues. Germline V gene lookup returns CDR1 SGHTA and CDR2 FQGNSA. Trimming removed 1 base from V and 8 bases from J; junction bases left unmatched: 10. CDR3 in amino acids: CASSLVATGIQGYTF. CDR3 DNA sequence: TGTGCCAGCAGCTTAGTAGCGACAGGGATTCAGGGCTACACCTTC. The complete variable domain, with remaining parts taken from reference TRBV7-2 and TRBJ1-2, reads GAGVSQSPSNKVTEKGKDVELRCDPISGHTALYWYRQSLGQGLEFLIYFQGNSAPDKSGLPSDRFSAERTGGSVSTLTIQRTQQEDSAVYLCASSLVATGIQGYTFGSGTRLTVV.